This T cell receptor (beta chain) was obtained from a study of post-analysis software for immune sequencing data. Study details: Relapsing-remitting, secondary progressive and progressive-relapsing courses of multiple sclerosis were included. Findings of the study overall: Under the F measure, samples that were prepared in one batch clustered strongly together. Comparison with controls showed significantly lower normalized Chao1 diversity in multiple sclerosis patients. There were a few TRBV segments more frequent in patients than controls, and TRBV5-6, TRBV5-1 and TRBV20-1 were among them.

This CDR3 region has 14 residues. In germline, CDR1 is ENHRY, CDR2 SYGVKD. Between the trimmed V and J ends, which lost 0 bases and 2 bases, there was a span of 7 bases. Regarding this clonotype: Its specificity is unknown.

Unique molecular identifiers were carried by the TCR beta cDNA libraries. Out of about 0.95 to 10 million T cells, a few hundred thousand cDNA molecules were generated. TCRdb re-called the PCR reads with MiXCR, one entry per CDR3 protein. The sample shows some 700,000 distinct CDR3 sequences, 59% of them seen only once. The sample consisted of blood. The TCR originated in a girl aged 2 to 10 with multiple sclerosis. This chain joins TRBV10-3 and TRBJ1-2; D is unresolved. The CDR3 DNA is TGTGCCATCAGTGAGTCACGGGAGAACTATGGCTACACCTTC. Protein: CAISESRENYGYTF.